Below, 7 T cell receptor beta chains from the same sample are listed, as sequenced in a study of CD8+ T cells in alopecia areata (dated by TCRdb to the late 2010s). Cells from pooled mouse cutaneous lymph nodes were stained for CD4, CD8alpha, NKG2D, NKG2ACE and other markers and then sorted on a BD Influx. To prepare the library, the immunoSEQ multiplex PCR assay was applied. For TCR sequencing, RNA was extracted from every sample and reverse transcribed into cDNA to serve as template. TCRdb's version of the immuneACCESS table is confined to in-frame rearrangements and falls short of the full clone set. An unresolved V gene accounts for under half of the shortfall where checked; the remainder is of unknown origin. The sample features 200,000 to 300,000 clones, and none is a singleton. The leading ten clones occupy 1.2% of the sample. Sequenced: CD4+ T cells sorted from a lymph node. The receptors shown here come from a C3H/HeJ mouse with alopecia areata. The strain carries MHC haplotype H2-k.

This clone was detected only a few times. Genes and germline are mouse. The read comes to an end 4 residues before the CDR3 does, leaving the germline J gene to fill in the end. The J gene is TRBJ2-1, the V gene TRBV12-1; 11 bases agree with TRBD2. Unmatched junction bases numbered 4, after V lost 4 bases and J lost 6 bases. The CDR3 runs to 14 residues. Germline assignment: CDR1 SGHSN and CDR2 HYEKVE. The sequenced part of the CDR3 DNA is TGTGCCAGCTCCCTGACTGGGGGGGTTGCT. Protein sequence: CASSLTGGVA. The entire CDR3 sequence reads CASSLTGGVAEQFF.

The sample holds a few counts of this clone. The gene symbols are mouse symbols. The missing CDR3 end, 4 residues past where the read stops, is filled in from the germline J gene. The chain combines TRBV13-2 with TRBJ2-5; 7 nucleotides align to TRBD1. Germline trimming cut 5 bases from V and 3 bases from J; bases unmatched to any gene: 3. The CDR3 covers 13 residues. Per the germline V gene, CDR1 is NNHNN and CDR2 is SYGAGS (reference sequence). The CDR3 here is CASGQGVQDTQYF. The CDR3 bases that were read are TGTGCCAGCGGCCAGGGGGTGCAAGAC.

This clone was found a few times. Gene labels here are mouse ones. The read halts 4 residues ahead of the CDR3 end, with the missing end drawn from the germline J gene. The identical CDR3 is also encoded by other nucleotide sequences in the sample. The V and J genes are TRBV17 and TRBJ1-2; D is ambiguous. Germline V gene sequence: CDR1 MNHDT, CDR2 YYDKIL. The CDR3 is 12 amino acids. The V end lost 5 bases, the J end lost 1 base, and 5 bases lay between the germline ends. CDR3 bases read: TGTGCTAGCAGTCTACAAAACTCC. Amino acid sequence: CASSLQNS. The entire CDR3 sequence reads CASSLQNSDYTF.

Details on this clone: Germline and genes here are mouse. Read sequence stops 4 residues before the CDR3 end, and the germline J gene provides the missing end. The V call is TRBV19, the J call TRBJ2-5; 7 bases are shared with TRBD1. This CDR3 is built from 14 residues. Germline V CDR1 and CDR2: FNHDT, SITEND (reference sequence). The DNA read from the CDR3 is TGTGCCAGCAGTACCCCGGACAGGATTGAC. Protein product: CASSTPDRID. The full CDR3 reads CASSTPDRIDTQYF.

This clone was detected ten times or more. Genes and germline come from the mouse. The CDR3 end lies 4 residues beyond the end of the read and is filled in from the germline J gene. V is TRBV2 and J is TRBJ2-7, with 13 nucleotides matching TRBD2. Germline loops: CDR1 LGHNA, CDR2 YSYQKL. CDR3 length equals 14 residues. The CDR3 loop is CASSVGTGGDEQYF. The sequenced part of the CDR3 DNA is TGTGCCAGCAGCGTCGGGACTGGGGGGGAT.

This clone was counted only a few times. The gene names given are mouse names. The missing CDR3 end, 4 residues past where the read stops, is filled in from the germline J gene. At the DNA level, this CDR3 is encoded by other sequences in the same sample as well. The chain couples TRBV13-2 to TRBJ2-2; 8 nucleotides align to TRBD2. In germline, CDR1 is NNHNN, CDR2 SYGAGS (reference sequence). The V and J ends lost 0 bases and 0 bases, in that order; junction bases with no gene match: 1. The CDR3 spans 16 residues. The CDR3 is CASGDALGANTGQLYF. The sequenced CDR3 bases are TGTGCCAGCGGTGATGCACTGGGGGCAAACACCGGG.

In regard to this clone: All gene names here are mouse names. The CDR3 end falls 4 residues outside the read, so it is completed with the germline J gene. The same CDR3 also results from other DNA sequences found in this sample. The chain employs TRBV5 and TRBJ1-2; 8 bases agree with TRBD1. The CDR3 is 14 residues long. The V and J ends lost 4 bases and 4 bases, in that order; junction bases with no gene match: 5. Per germline, CDR1 LGHNA and CDR2 YNLKQL (reference sequence). The sequenced CDR3 bases are TGTGCCAGCAGCCCCACAGGGGGGGGCTCC. This encodes CASSPTGGGS. The complete CDR3 reads CASSPTGGGSDYTF.